This T cell receptor (beta chain) was captured by sequencing in a study of cytomegalovirus exposure and HLA in healthy donors. The CDR3 loop spans 17 amino acids. Germline V gene lookup returns CDR1 SNHLY and CDR2 FYNNEI. Trimming took 6 bases from V and 4 from J; bases not matched to a gene: 16. The study ran its PCR with 60 Vbeta and 13 Jbeta primers. The table came from immunoSEQ multiplex PCR; TCRdb's copy has only in-frame clones and leaves some out. The data contain approximately 85,000 clones, 80% of them seen just once; the ten biggest clones take up 6% to 9.5%. This TCR came from a man younger than 40 in good health and CMV-seronegative. V usage is TRBV2 and J usage is TRBJ2-7; 9 bases are a match to TRBD1. The sample was PBMCs. The CDR3 nucleotides are TGTGCCAGCAGAGGGACGGGACAGGGTATCCGGTTGTACGAGCAGTACTTC. It is translated as CASRGTGQGIRLYEQYF.